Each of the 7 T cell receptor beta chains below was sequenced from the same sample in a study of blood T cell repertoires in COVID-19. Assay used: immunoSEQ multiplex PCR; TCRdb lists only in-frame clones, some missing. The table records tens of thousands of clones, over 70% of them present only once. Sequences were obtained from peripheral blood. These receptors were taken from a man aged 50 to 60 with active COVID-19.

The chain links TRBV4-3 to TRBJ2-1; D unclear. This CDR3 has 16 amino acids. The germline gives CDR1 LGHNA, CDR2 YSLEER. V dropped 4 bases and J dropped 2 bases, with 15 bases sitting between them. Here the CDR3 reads CASSPRYGGTYNEQFF. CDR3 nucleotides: TGCGCCAGCAGCCCTCGGTATGGCGGCACCTACAATGAGCAGTTCTTC.

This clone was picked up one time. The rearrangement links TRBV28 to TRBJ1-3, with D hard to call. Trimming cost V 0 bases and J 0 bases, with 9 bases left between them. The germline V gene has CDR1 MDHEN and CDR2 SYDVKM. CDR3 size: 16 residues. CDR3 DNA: TGTGCCAGCAGTTTATGGGCGGTCAACTCTGGAAACACCATATATTTT. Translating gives CASSLWAVNSGNTIYF. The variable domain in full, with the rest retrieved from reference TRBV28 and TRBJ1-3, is DVKVTQSSRYLVKRTGEKVFLECVQDMDHENMFWYRQDPGLGLRLIYFSYDVKMKEKGDIPEGYSVSREKKERFSLILESASTNQTSMYLCASSLWAVNSGNTIYFGEGSWLTVV.

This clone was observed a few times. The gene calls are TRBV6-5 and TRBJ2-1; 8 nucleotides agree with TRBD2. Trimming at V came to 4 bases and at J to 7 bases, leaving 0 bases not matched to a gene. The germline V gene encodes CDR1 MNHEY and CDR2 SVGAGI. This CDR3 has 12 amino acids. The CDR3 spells CASSSSGNEQFF. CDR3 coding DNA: TGTGCCAGCAGTTCTAGCGGGAATGAGCAGTTCTTC.

The CDR3 DNA sequence: TGTGCCAGCAGCCCCTTCGAGCTGCGAGAGACCCAGTACTTC. It encodes CASSPFELRETQYF. The chain joins TRBV5-4 to TRBJ2-5; D uncertain. Germline lookup yields CDR1 SGHNT and CDR2 YYREEE (reference sequence). V shed 4 bases and J shed 4 bases, with 14 bases lying between them. The CDR3 covers 14 residues.

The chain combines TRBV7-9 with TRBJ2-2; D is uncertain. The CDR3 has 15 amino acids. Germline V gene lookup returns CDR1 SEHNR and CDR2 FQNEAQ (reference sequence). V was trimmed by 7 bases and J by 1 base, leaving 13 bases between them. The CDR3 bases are TGTGCCAGCAAATTTGGTACAGAGAACACCGGGGAGCTGTTTTTT. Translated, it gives CASKFGTENTGELFF.

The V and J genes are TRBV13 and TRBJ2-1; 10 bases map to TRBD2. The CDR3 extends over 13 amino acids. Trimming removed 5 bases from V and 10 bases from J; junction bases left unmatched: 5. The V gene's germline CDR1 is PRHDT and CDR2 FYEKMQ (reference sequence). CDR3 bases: TGTGCCAGCAGCGGATCTAGCGGGGGAGAGCAGTTCTTC. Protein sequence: CASSGSSGGEQFF.

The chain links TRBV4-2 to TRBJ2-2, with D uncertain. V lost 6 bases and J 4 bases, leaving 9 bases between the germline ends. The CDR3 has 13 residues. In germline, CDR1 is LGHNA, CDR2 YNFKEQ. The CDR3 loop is CASRSGSTGELFF. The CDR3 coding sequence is TGTGCCAGCAGGTCCGGTTCCACCGGGGAGCTGTTTTTT.